The source of this T cell receptor beta chain is a study of CD8+CD57+ T cells in acquired aplastic anemia. Study background: DNA per sorted CD4+ or CD8+ sample ranged roughly 0.19 to 30 ug, averaging roughly 3.3 ug. General study results and limits: Both patients and controls carried the same twenty-nine CD8+ CDR3 sequences.

Details on this clonotype: What it binds is unknown.

The J segment lost 7 bases and the V segment lost 6 bases, leaving 7 bases of the junction unmatched. Germline V gene sequence: CDR1 SQVTM, CDR2 ANQGSEA. This CDR3 comprises 13 residues. Genomic DNA constituted the template upon which TCR beta VDJ and CDR3 profiling was performed. Via MiXCR, TCRdb re-called the reads, giving one row per CDR3 protein. Seen here are about 420,000 distinct CDR3 sequences, 55% to 75% observed once, and the top ten hold less than 4%. Sequencing input: sorted CD4+, CD8+, or CD8+CD57+ T cells (not recorded which) from PBMCs. This TCR was sampled from a human donor in good health, serving as a control. This chain connects TRBV29-1 to TRBJ1-1, with TRBD1 matching over 11 bases. The DNA of the CDR3 is TGCAGCGTAAGGGACAGGGGGAACGGTGAAGCTTTCTTT. This sequence encodes CSVRDRGNGEAFF. Complete variable domain (other parts from reference TRBV29-1 and TRBJ1-1): SAVISQKPSRDICQRGTSLTIQCQVDSQVTMMFWYRQQPGQSLTLIATANQGSEATYESGFVIDKFPISRPNLTFSTLTVSNMSPEDSSIYLCSVRDRGNGEAFFGQGTRLTVV.